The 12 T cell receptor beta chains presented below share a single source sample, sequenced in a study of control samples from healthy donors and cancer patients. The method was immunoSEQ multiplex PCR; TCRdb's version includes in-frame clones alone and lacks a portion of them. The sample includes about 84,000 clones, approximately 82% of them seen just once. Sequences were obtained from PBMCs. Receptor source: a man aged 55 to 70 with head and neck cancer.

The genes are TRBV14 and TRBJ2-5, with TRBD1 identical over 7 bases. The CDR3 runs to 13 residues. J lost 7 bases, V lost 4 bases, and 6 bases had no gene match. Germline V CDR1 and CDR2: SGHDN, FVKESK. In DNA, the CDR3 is TGTGCCAGCAGCCCCACAGGGGTTGTGACCCAGTACTTC. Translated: CASSPTGVVTQYF.

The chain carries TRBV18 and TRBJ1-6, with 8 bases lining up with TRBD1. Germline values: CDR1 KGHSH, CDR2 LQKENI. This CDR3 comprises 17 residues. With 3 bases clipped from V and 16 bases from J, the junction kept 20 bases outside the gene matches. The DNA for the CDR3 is TGTGCCAGCTCACCTTACAAGACAGGGGCTTTAATCCGATCTCTCCACTTT. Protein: CASSPYKTGALIRSLHF.

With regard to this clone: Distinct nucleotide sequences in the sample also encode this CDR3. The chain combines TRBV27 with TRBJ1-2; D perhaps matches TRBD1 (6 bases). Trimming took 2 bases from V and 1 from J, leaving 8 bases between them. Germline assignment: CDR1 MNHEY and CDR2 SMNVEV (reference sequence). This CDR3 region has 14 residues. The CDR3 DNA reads TGTGCCAGCAGTTTAAAGGGGGGTAACTATGGCTACACCTTC. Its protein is CASSLKGGNYGYTF.

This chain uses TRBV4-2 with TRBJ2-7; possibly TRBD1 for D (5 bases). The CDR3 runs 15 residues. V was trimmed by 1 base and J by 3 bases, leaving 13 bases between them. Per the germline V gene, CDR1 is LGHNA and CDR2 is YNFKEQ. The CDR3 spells CASSQAFVQGYEQYF. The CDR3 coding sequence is TGTGCCAGCAGCCAAGCGTTCGTTCAGGGCTACGAGCAGTACTTC.

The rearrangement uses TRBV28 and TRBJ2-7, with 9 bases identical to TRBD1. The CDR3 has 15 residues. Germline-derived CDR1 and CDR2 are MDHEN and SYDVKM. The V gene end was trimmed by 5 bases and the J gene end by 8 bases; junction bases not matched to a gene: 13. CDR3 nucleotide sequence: TGTGCCAGCAGTCCACCGGGACAGGGTTCTACGAAGCAGTACTTC. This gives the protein CASSPPGQGSTKQYF.

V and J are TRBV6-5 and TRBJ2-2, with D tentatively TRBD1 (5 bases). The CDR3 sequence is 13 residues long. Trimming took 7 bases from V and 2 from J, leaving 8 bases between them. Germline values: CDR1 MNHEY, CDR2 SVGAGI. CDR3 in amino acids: CASTTGNTGELFF. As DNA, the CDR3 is TGTGCCAGCACAACAGGAAACACCGGGGAGCTGTTTTTT.

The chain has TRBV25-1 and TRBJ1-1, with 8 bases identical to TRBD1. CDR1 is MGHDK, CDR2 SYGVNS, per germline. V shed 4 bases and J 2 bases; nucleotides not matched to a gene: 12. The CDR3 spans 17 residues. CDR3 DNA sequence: TGTGCCAGCAGTGCAACGGAGGGGACAGGATTTAACACTGAAGCTTTCTTT. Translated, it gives CASSATEGTGFNTEAFF.

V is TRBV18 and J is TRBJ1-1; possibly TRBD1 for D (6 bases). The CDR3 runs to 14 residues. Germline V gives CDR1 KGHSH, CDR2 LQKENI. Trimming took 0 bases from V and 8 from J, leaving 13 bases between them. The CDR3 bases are TGTGCCAGCTCACCACCGGGGGCAGCGGGGGAAGCTTTCTTT. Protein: CASSPPGAAGEAFF.

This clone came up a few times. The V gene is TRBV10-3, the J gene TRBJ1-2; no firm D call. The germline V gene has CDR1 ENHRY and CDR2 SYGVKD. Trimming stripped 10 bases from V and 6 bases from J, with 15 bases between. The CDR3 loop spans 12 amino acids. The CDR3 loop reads CATQRGMDGYTF. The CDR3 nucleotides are TGTGCCACACAGCGGGGTATGGATGGCTACACCTTC.

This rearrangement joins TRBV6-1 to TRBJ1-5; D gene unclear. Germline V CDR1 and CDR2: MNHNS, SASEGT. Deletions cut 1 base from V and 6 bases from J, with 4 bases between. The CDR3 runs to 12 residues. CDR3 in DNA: TGTGCCAGCAGTGAAGGTAGTCAGCCCCAGCATTTT. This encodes CASSEGSQPQHF.

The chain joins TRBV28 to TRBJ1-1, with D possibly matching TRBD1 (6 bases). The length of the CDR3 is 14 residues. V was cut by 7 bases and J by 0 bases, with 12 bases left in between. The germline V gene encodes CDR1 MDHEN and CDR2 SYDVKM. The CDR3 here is CASTKGQLNTEAFF. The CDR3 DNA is TGTGCCAGCACTAAAGGACAGTTGAACACTGAAGCTTTCTTT.

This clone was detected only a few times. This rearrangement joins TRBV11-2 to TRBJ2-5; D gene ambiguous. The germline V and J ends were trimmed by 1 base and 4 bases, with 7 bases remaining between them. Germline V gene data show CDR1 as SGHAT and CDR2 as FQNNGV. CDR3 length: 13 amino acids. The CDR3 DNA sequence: TGTGCCAGCAGCTTAGGTGGCACAGAGACCCAGTACTTC. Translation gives CASSLGGTETQYF.